This T cell receptor (beta chain) was sequenced for a study of shared T cell receptors in the human thymus. Generated by immunoSEQ multiplex PCR, the TCRdb table keeps only in-frame clones and is missing some. The sample lists about 400,000 clones, around 95% occurring once. Trimming took 1 base from V and 5 from J, leaving 23 bases between them. The CDR3 sequence is 19 residues long. The V gene's germline CDR1 is LGHNA and CDR2 YSLEER. Sequences were obtained from thymocytes. V is TRBV4-3 and J is TRBJ2-2; D is possibly TRBD2 (6 bases). This sequence was found in a human donor. CDR3 nucleotide sequence: TGCGCCAGCAGCCAAGTGATGACCCAAAAGGAGCGGGTTACCGGGGAGCTGTTTTTT. Encoded protein: CASSQVMTQKERVTGELFF.